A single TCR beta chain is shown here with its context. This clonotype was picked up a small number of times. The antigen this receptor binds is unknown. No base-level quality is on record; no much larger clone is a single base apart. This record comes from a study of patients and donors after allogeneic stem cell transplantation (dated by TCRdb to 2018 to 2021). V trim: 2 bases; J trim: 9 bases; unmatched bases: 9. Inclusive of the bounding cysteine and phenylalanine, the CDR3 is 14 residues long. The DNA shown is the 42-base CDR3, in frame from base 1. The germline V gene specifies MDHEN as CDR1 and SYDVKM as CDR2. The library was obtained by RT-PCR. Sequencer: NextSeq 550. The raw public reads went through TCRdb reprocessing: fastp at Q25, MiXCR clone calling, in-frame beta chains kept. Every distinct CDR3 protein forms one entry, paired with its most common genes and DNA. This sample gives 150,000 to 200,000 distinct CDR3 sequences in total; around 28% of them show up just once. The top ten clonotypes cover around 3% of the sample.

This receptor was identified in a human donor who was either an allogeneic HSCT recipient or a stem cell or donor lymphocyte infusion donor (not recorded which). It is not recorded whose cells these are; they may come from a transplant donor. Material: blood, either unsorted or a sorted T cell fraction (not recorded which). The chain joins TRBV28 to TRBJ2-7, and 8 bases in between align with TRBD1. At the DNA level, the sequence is TGTGCCAGCAGTTTACCAGGGGGCGGAATAACGCAGTACTTC. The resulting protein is CASSLPGGGITQYF.